What follows describes a single TCR beta chain. Its antigen target is currently unknown. Base-call qualities are not available, and no considerably larger clone is one nucleotide away. This entry belongs to a study of esophageal squamous cell carcinoma tumors (dated by TCRdb to the early 2020s). Regarding the research as a whole: Using principal component analysis combined with K-means clustering of immunohistochemical values for T-cell and checkpoint markers, the researchers divided patients into immuno relation high and low groups. TCR sequencing was performed on about 10 patients, consisting of five randomly selected high immuno relation cases and five background-matched low immuno relation cases. The study was designed to assess TCR repertoire diversity and shared TCR repertoires of T cells within the tumor environment of esophageal squamous cell carcinoma. The wider cohort included 50 or so esophageal squamous cell carcinoma patients in Japan who were treated with surgery, of whom about 20 were high and around 32 were low immuno relation cases. Across the roughly 9 cases, under 2 million TCRalpha and some 1.2 million TCRbeta total reads were obtained, of which roughly 32,000 and 35,000 were unique. What the work shows at the level of the full study, not this receptor alone: Shared V|J recombination candidates may have been selected by chance because variation in the TCRalphabeta repertoire was large. The high immuno relation group had higher significant repertoire counts, although the two groups did not differ in total TCR repertoire counts. TCR repertoire analysis included only a few cases, and CDR3 clonotype-level investigation was not performed. About 30% of the 10 cases showed a single dominant TCRalpha VJ recombination with apparently reduced TCRalpha diversity. Fewer than 30 TRAV|TRAJ and 20 to 25 TRBV|TRBJ combinations, including TRAV13-1|TRAJ22 and TRBV7-9|TRBJ2-7, appeared to be shared among high immuno relation cases. Because TCRalpha and TCRbeta chains were sequenced separately, chain pairing and recognized antigens remained unknown.

Anyone who had received neoadjuvant chemotherapy or who was missing clinical information was not enrolled. All of the TCR-sequenced cases shown were male, and each had a subtotal esophagectomy with 2- or 3-field lymphadenectomy. A Qiagen AllPrep kit was used to extract RNA from bulk tumor tissue sections, and T cells were not sorted. Until RNA extraction, small sections of surgically resected tumor tissue were kept in RNAlater reagent at -80 degrees C. Receptor amplification or capture employed 5' RACE. PCR with KAPA HiFi used TCRalpha or TCRbeta constant-region primers plus a P20EA primer, followed by nested second PCR with CA2 or CB2. Amplification of TCR genes was performed by unbiased adaptor ligation RT-PCR, in which reverse transcription was carried out with Superscript III and a polyT18-containing BSL-18E primer. Following second-strand synthesis and blunting, the P10EA/P20EA adaptor was ligated to the 5' end of the cDNA, and NotI digestion was then performed. Both the first and second PCRs consisted of around 18 cycles of 98 degrees C for 20 s, 65 degrees C for 30 s and 72 degrees C for 1 min. The Nextera XT Index kit v2 Set A was used to index the amplicons, which were pooled in equimolar amounts and quantified with a Qubit 2.0 Fluorometer. For sequencing, the Illumina MiSeq platform generated 2x300 bp paired-end reads. In the original analysis: Using Repertoire Genesis software ver.1.0, reads were assigned to V and J genes based on the highest identity to IMGT reference sequences. CDR3 was defined as the region from Cys104 to Phe118 plus Gly119 and was translated, and unique sequence reads were defined by distinct V, J and CDR3 amino acids. Shared V|J combinations were chosen if significant in both a Fisher's exact test in edgeR and a Mann Whitney U test. After singletons were removed and 500 repertoire combinations were bootstrapped, the repertoire dissimilarity index was calculated with the R rdi package. The public reads were reanalyzed by TCRdb: fastp trimming at Q25, MiXCR alignment, in-frame beta chains only. One record per CDR3 amino acid sequence lists the most common genes and DNA. These V and J calls are TCRdb output, not the study's own analysis. Here the sample has 5,700 or so distinct CDR3 sequences; around a fifth occur a single time. The ten largest account for less than 35% of the sample.

Taken from the germline V gene, the CDR1 and CDR2 loops are MNHNS and SASEGT. Counted from cysteine to phenylalanine, this CDR3 has 16 amino acids. Here the CDR3 DNA is all that survives: 48 bases in frame from base 1. V lost 6 bases and J lost 0 bases, and the count of bases not matched to a germline gene is 3. The chain links TRBV6-1 with TRBJ2-2, with 11 bases aligning to TRBD2. The clonotype originates from a man aged 45 to 79 with esophageal squamous cell carcinoma. The sequencing sample was made of tumor tissue. The CDR3 sequence is CASRRLAGPNTGELFF. The sequenced DNA: TGTGCCAGCAGAAGACTAGCGGGGCCGAACACCGGGGAGCTGTTTTTT.